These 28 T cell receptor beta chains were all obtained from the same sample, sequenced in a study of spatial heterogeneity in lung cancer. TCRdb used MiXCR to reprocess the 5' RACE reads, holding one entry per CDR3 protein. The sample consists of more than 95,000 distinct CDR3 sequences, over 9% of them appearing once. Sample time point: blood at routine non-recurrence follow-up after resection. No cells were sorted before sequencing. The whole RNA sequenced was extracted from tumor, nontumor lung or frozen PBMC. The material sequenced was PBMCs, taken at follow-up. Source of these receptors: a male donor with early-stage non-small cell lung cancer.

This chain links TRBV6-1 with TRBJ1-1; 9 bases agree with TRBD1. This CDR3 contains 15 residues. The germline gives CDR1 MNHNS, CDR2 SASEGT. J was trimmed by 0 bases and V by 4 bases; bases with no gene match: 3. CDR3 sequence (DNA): TGTGCCAGCAGTGTACACAGGGGGCTGAACACTGAAGCTTTCTTT. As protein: CASSVHRGLNTEAFF.

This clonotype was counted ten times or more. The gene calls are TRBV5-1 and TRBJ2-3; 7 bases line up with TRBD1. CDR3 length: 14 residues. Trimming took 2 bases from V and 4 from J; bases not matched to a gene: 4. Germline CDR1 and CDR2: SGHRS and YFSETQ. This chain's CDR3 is CASSFDRVSDTQYF. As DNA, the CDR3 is TGCGCCAGCAGCTTCGACAGGGTCTCAGATACGCAGTATTTT. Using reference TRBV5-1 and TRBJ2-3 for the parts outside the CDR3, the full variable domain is KAGVTQTPRYLIKTRGQQVTLSCSPISGHRSVSWYQQTPGQGLQFLFEYFSETQRNKGNFPGRFSGRQFSNSRSEMNVSTLELGDSALYLCASSFDRVSDTQYFGPGTRLTVL.

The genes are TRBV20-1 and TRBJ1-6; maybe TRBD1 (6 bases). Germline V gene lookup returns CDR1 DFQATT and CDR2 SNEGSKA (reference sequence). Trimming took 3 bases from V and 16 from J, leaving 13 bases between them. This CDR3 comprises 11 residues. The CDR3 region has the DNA TGCAGTGCTAGCGGCAGGGGCTTACTCCACTTT. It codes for CSASGRGLLHF.

CDR3 region: CASSYRPRGDQPQHF. The DNA of the CDR3 is TGTGCCAGCAGTTACAGGCCCAGGGGAGATCAGCCCCAGCATTTT. The gene calls are TRBV6-6 and TRBJ1-5; tentative D call: TRBD1 (6 bases). The CDR3 runs 15 residues. Looked up from germline, CDR1 is MNHNY and CDR2 is SVGAGI (reference sequence). Trimming removed 2 bases at V and 5 bases at J, with 13 bases between.

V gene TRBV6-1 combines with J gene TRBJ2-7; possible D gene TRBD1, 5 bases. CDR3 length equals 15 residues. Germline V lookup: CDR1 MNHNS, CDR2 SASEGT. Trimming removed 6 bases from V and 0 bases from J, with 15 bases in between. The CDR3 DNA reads TGTGCCAGCAGCTACAGGTACTCGAGCTCCTACGAGCAGTACTTC. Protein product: CASSYRYSSSYEQYF.

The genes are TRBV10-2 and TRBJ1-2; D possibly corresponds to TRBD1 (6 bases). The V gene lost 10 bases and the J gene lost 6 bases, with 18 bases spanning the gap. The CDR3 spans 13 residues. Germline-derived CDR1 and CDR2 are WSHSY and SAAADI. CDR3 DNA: TGCGCCAACATGCTTACCGGGGGCGATGGCTACACCTTC. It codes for CANMLTGGDGYTF.

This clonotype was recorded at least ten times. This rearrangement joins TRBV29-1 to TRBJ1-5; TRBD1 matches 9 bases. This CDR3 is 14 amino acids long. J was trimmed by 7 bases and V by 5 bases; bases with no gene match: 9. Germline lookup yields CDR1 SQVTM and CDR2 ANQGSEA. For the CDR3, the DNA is TGCAGCGTTTCCGGGACAGGGCTCGGGCAGCCCCAGCATTTT. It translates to CSVSGTGLGQPQHF.

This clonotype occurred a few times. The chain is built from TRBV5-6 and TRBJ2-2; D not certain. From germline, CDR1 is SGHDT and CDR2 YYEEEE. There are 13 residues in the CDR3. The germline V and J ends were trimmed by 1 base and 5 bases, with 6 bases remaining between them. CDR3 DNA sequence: TGTGCCAGCAGCTTGTTGAGGACCGGGGAGCTGTTTTTT. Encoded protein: CASSLLRTGELFF.

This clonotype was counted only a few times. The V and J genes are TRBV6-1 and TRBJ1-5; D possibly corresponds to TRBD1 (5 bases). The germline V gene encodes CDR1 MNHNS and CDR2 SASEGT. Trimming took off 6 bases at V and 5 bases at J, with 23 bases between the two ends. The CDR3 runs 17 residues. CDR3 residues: CASSARGGTGADQPQHF. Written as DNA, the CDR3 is TGTGCCAGCAGCGCTCGGGGGGGGACCGGCGCAGATCAGCCCCAGCATTTT.

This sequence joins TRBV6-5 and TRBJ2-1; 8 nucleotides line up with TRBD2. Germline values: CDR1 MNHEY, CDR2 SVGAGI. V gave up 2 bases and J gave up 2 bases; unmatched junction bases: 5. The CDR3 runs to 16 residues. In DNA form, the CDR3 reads TGTGCCAGCAGTTACAGCGGGGGAAGGGCCTACAATGAGCAGTTCTTC. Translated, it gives CASSYSGGRAYNEQFF.

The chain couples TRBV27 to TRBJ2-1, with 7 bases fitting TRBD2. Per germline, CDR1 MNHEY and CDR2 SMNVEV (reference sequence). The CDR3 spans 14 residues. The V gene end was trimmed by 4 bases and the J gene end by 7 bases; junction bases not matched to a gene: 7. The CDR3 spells CASSSGLSGNEQFF. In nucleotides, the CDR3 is TGTGCCAGCAGTTCGGGTCTTAGCGGGAATGAGCAGTTCTTC.

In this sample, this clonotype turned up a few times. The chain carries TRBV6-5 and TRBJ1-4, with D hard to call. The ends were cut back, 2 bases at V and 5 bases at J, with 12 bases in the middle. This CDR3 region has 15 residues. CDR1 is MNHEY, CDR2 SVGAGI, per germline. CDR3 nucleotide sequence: TGTGCCAGCAGTTACGTCGGCAGAAGGAATGAAAAACTGTTTTTT. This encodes CASSYVGRRNEKLFF.

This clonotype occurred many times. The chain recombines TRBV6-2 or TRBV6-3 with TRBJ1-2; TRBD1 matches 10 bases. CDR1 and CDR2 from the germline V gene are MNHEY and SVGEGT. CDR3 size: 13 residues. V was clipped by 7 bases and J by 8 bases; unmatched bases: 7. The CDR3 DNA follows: TGTGCCAGCAAGGCCGGACAGGGGGGCGGCTACACCTTC. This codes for CASKAGQGGGYTF.

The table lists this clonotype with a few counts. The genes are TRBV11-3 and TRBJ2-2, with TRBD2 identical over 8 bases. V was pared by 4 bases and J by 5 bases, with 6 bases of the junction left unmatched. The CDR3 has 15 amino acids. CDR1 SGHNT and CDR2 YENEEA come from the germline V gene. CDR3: CASSSRGGSTGELFF. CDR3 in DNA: TGTGCCAGCAGCTCCCGGGGGGGCTCGACCGGGGAGCTGTTTTTT. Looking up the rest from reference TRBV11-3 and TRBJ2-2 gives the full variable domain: EAGVVQSPRYKIIEKKQPVAFWCNPISGHNTLYWYLQNLGQGPELLIRYENEEAVDDSQLPKDRFSAERLKGVDSTLKIQPAELGDSAVYLCASSSRGGSTGELFFGEGSRLTVL.

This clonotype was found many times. The CDR3 coding sequence is TGTGCCAGCAGTCCCGGCGGGGGCCGAAACTACGAGCAGTACTTC. Translating gives CASSPGGGRNYEQYF. This chain uses TRBV28 with TRBJ2-7, with D possibly matching TRBD2 (7 bases). The ends were cut back, 5 bases at V and 3 bases at J, with 17 bases in the middle. CDR1 is MDHEN, CDR2 SYDVKM, per germline. The CDR3 totals 15 residues.

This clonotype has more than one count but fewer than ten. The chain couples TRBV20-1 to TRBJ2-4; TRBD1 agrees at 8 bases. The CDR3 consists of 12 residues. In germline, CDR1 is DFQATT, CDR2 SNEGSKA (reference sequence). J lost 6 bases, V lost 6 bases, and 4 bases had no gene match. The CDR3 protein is CSASGQGNIQYF. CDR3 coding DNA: TGCAGTGCGTCAGGACAGGGAAACATTCAGTACTTC.

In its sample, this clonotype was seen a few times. CDR3 residues: CASSFPGLAGSQYF. The DNA for the CDR3 is TGTGCCAGCAGTTTCCCGGGACTAGCGGGTAGCCAGTACTTC. J is TRBJ2-5 and V is TRBV28; 12 nucleotides match TRBD2. The germline CDR1 and CDR2 sequences are MDHEN and SYDVKM. The V gene end was trimmed by 3 bases and the J gene end by 10 bases; junction bases not matched to a gene: 6. The CDR3 covers 14 residues.

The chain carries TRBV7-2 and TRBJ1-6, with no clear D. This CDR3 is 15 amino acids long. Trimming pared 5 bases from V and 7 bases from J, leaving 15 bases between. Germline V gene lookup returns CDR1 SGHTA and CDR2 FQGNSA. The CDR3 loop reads CASSAKGAANSPLHF. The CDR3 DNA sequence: TGTGCCAGCAGCGCCAAGGGCGCCGCGAATTCACCCCTCCACTTT.

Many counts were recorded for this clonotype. Here the CDR3 reads CASSQSSRTNYGYTF. The CDR3 DNA reads TGCGCCAGCAGCCAATCCAGTCGTACGAACTATGGCTACACCTTC. This rearrangement joins TRBV5-1 to TRBJ1-2; D is uncertain. Germline V gene data show CDR1 as SGHRS and CDR2 as YFSETQ. The CDR3 runs 15 residues. Trimming took off 4 bases at V and 2 bases at J, with 15 bases between the two ends.

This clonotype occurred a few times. CDR3 DNA: TGTGCCATCAGTGAGTCAGGACAGGGGACGGAGCCCCAGCATTTT. Encoded protein: CAISESGQGTEPQHF. The chain recombines TRBV10-3 with TRBJ1-5; 9 nucleotides align to TRBD1. There are 15 residues in the CDR3. CDR1 ENHRY and CDR2 SYGVKD come from the germline V gene. V shed 0 bases and J 8 bases; nucleotides not matched to a gene: 5.

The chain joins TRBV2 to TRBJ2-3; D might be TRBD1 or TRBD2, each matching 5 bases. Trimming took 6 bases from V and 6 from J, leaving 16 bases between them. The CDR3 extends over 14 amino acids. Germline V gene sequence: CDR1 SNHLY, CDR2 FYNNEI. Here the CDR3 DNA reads TGTGCCAGCAGCGGGGACGGCCGAGGGGATACGCAGTATTTT. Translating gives CASSGDGRGDTQYF.

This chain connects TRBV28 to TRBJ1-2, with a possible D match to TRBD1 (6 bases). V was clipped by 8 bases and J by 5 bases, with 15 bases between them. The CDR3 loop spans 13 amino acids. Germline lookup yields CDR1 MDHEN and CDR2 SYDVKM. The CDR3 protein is CASVLQGSYGYTF. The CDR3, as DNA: TGTGCCAGCGTGCTCCAGGGGAGTTATGGCTACACCTTC.

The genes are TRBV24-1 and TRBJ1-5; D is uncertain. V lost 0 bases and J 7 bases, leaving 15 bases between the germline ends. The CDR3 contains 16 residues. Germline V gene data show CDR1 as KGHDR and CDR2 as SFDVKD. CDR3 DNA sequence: TGTGCCACCAGTGATTTGCTCATAGGGTTGATCCAGCCCCAGCATTTT. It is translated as CATSDLLIGLIQPQHF.

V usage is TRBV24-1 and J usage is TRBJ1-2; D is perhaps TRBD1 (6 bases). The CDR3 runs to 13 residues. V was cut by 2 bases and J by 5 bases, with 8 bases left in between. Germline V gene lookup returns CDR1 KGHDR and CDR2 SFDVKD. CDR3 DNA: TGTGCCACCAGTGATTACAGGGAATATGGCTACACCTTC. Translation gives CATSDYREYGYTF.

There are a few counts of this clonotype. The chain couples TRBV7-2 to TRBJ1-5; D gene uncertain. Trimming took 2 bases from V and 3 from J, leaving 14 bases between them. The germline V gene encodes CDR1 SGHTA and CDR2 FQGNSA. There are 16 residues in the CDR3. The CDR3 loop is CASSLRPAPANQPQHF. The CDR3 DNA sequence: TGTGCCAGCAGCTTAAGACCAGCCCCTGCCAATCAGCCCCAGCATTTT.

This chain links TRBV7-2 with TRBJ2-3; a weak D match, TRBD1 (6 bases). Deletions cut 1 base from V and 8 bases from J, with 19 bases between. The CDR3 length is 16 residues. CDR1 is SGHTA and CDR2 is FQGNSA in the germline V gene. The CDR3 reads CASSLGGGVAQGTQYF. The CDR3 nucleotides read TGTGCCAGCAGCTTAGGAGGGGGAGTGGCGCAGGGTACGCAGTATTTT. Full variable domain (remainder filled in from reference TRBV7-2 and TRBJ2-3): GAGVSQSPSNKVTEKGKDVELRCDPISGHTALYWYRQSLGQGLEFLIYFQGNSAPDKSGLPSDRFSAERTGGSVSTLTIQRTQQEDSAVYLCASSLGGGVAQGTQYFGPGTRLTVL.

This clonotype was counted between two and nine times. The CDR3 DNA reads TGTGCCAGCAGTTTACAAGCAGGTCAGAATCAGCCCCAGCATTTT. It codes for CASSLQAGQNQPQHF. The gene calls are TRBV28 and TRBJ1-5; D gene unclear. The CDR3 consists of 15 residues. Germline assignment: CDR1 MDHEN and CDR2 SYDVKM. Trimming cost V 2 bases and J 4 bases, with 12 bases left between them.

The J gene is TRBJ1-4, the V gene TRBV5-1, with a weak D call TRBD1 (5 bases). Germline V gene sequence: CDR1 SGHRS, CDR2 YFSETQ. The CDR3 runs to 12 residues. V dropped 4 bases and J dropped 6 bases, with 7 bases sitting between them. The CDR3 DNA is TGCGCCAGCAGCAGCAGGGATGAAAAACTGTTTTTT. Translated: CASSSRDEKLFF.